This TCR beta chain was sequenced during a study of Tregs in tolerant kidney transplant recipients. On the study more broadly: Sorting of CD4+CD25+CD127- cells followed approximately three-day belatacept mixed lymphocyte reactions, sometimes with approximately five-day graft donor restimulation.

The CDR3 spans 17 residues. The germline V gene has CDR1 LNHDA and CDR2 SQIVND (reference sequence). The V gene lost 6 bases and the J gene lost 6 bases, with 24 bases spanning the gap. The assay was immunoSEQ multiplex PCR, and TCRdb's table has in-frame clones only and misses some. Here the sample spans about 44,000 clones, nearly 97% being singletons. Details on this clone: Its antigen is unknown.

The source material was Tregs from blood cultured with allogeneic cells. This chain uses TRBV19 with TRBJ1-5; D gene ambiguous. This TCR was recovered from a human donor in good health. CDR3 sequence: CASRVRVQVPLGQPQHF. The CDR3, as DNA: TGTGCCAGTAGGGTAAGGGTGCAAGTCCCCTTGGGTCAGCCCCAGCATTTT.